The 24 T cell receptor beta chains below were found in one sample sequenced in a study of control samples from healthy donors and cancer patients. Clones were read by immunoSEQ multiplex PCR, and TCRdb kept only the in-frame ones, dropping some. Among about 94,000 clones listed, around nine tenths were seen once. Sequences were obtained from blood. The origin of the receptors is a woman aged 18-29 years in good health.

The V call is TRBV27, the J call TRBJ1-5; D is unresolved. V lost 2 bases, J lost 4 bases, and 6 bases lay in between. Germline V gene lookup returns CDR1 MNHEY and CDR2 SMNVEV (reference sequence). The CDR3 is 13 residues long. The CDR3, as DNA: TGTGCCAGCAGTTTAGGATGGAATCAGCCCCAGCATTTT. It encodes CASSLGWNQPQHF.

V and J are TRBV27 and TRBJ1-2; TRBD1 is a possible D gene (6 bases). The CDR3 covers 14 residues. CDR1 and CDR2 from the germline V gene are MNHEY and SMNVEV (reference sequence). Between the trimmed V and J ends, which lost 6 bases and 1 base, there was a span of 12 bases. CDR3 loop: CASRDRGDNYGYTF. CDR3 nucleotides: TGTGCCAGCAGGGATAGGGGGGATAACTATGGCTACACCTTC.

The chain uses TRBV12-5 and TRBJ2-5; D ambiguous. Trimming stripped 3 bases from V and 4 bases from J, with 3 bases between. The CDR3 is 11 residues long. Germline-derived CDR1 and CDR2 are LGHNT and FRNRAP. The CDR3 DNA reads TGTGCTAGTGGTTTCGGAGAGACCCAGTACTTC. This codes for CASGFGETQYF.

Notes on this clone: Different DNA sequences within this sample yield the same CDR3. The chain links TRBV3-1 (or the pseudogene TRBV3-2) to TRBJ2-7, with no clear D. The CDR3 length is 11 residues. The germline gives CDR1 LGHDT, CDR2 YNNKEL (reference sequence). Trimming pared 3 bases from V and 3 bases from J, leaving 3 bases between. The CDR3 spells CASSQGYEQYF. The CDR3 bases are TGTGCCAGCAGCCAGGGCTACGAGCAGTACTTC.

The chain employs TRBV12-5 and TRBJ1-2; D is possibly TRBD1 (6 bases). CDR3 size: 16 residues. Trimming took off 0 bases at V and 9 bases at J, with 20 bases between the two ends. Germline lookup yields CDR1 LGHNT and CDR2 FRNRAP. The chain's CDR3 is CASGLVLGQRAMSYTF. The CDR3 DNA follows: TGTGCTAGTGGTTTGGTATTAGGACAGAGAGCTATGAGCTACACCTTC.

V gene TRBV20-1 combines with J gene TRBJ1-2; D might be TRBD1 (5 bases). Germline CDR1 reads DFQATT; CDR2 reads SNEGSKA (reference sequence). V lost 3 bases, J lost 6 bases, and 14 bases lay in between. This CDR3 comprises 13 residues. The CDR3 DNA reads as TGCAGTGCTAGTGTGGGGGAAGTAAATGGCTACACCTTC. Translating gives CSASVGEVNGYTF.

About this clone: The identical CDR3 is also encoded by other nucleotide sequences in the sample. The gene calls are TRBV20-1 and TRBJ1-1, with unresolved D. Trimming removed 3 bases from V and 3 bases from J, with 5 bases in between. This CDR3 is built from 11 residues. CDR1 is DFQATT and CDR2 is SNEGSKA in the germline V gene (reference sequence). In DNA, the CDR3 is TGCAGTGCTAGGGGTTACACTGAAGCTTTCTTT. It specifies CSARGYTEAFF.

The chain links TRBV27 to TRBJ1-1, with 7 bases identical to TRBD1. The CDR3 covers 14 residues. J gave up 7 bases and V 0 bases, and 5 bases lay outside the gene matches. Germline V gene lookup returns CDR1 MNHEY and CDR2 SMNVEV (reference sequence). For the CDR3, the DNA is TGTGCCAGCAGTTTATCCCGACAGGGAGGTGAAGCTTTCTTT. Amino acid sequence: CASSLSRQGGEAFF.

The chain employs TRBV27 and TRBJ2-7, with 9 bases fitting TRBD2. The CDR3 covers 15 residues. Germline V gene lookup returns CDR1 MNHEY and CDR2 SMNVEV (reference sequence). V was pared by 2 bases and J by 2 bases, with 4 bases of the junction left unmatched. This CDR3 is CASSLPGLAPYEQYF. The CDR3 DNA reads as TGTGCCAGCAGTTTACCGGGACTAGCTCCCTACGAGCAGTACTTC.

The chain links TRBV6-5 to TRBJ1-2; no clear D. This CDR3 spans 14 amino acids. Germline V lookup: CDR1 MNHEY, CDR2 SVGAGI. With 6 bases removed from V and 7 bases from J, the gap between germline ends came to 18 bases. Here the CDR3 DNA reads TGTGCCAGCAGCCGAAACGAGGGTTTTGGTGGCTACACCTTC. Translation gives CASSRNEGFGGYTF.

In this sample, this clone turned up once. The V and J genes are TRBV18 and TRBJ2-1; 10 positions match TRBD1. The length of the CDR3 is 14 residues. The germline gives CDR1 KGHSH, CDR2 LQKENI. The V gene end was trimmed by 3 bases and the J gene end by 9 bases; junction bases not matched to a gene: 5. This CDR3 reads CASSPETGGGEQFF. CDR3 bases: TGTGCCAGCTCACCCGAGACAGGGGGCGGTGAGCAGTTCTTC.

The J gene is TRBJ2-7, the V gene TRBV2, with unresolved D. V lost 3 bases and J 2 bases, leaving 11 bases between the germline ends. CDR1 is SNHLY and CDR2 is FYNNEI in the germline V gene. This CDR3 is built from 14 residues. CDR3 sequence reads: CASSDPLPPYEQYF. Here the CDR3 DNA reads TGTGCCAGCAGTGACCCACTGCCCCCCTACGAGCAGTACTTC.

This clone was detected only once. The V and J genes are TRBV5-5 and TRBJ2-7; TRBD1 matches 8 bases. The length of the CDR3 is 13 residues. Germline-derived CDR1 and CDR2 are SGHKS and YYEKEE (reference sequence). The V segment lost 1 base and the J segment 3 bases; nucleotides outside the gene matches: 0. In DNA, the CDR3 is TGTGCCAGCAGCTTGACAGGGGGCTACGAGCAGTACTTC. It translates to CASSLTGGYEQYF.

The rearrangement uses TRBV6-4 and TRBJ1-5, with a weak D call TRBD1 (5 bases). The CDR3 sequence is 15 residues long. With 10 bases removed from V and 0 bases from J, the gap between germline ends came to 16 bases. Germline CDR1 MRHNA, CDR2 SNTAGT. The CDR3 loop reads CATGGLGDSNQPQHF. For the CDR3, the DNA is TGTGCCACCGGGGGGTTGGGGGATAGCAATCAGCCCCAGCATTTT.

The J gene is TRBJ1-5, the V gene TRBV19; no clear D. V lost 5 bases to trimming and J lost 1 base, with 12 bases between them. Per the germline V gene, CDR1 is LNHDA and CDR2 is SQIVND (reference sequence). The CDR3 is 15 amino acids. This chain's CDR3 is CASSWVFKSNQPQHF. CDR3 sequence (DNA): TGTGCCAGTAGTTGGGTGTTTAAGAGCAATCAGCCCCAGCATTTT.

This sequence joins TRBV5-5 and TRBJ1-2; 7 bases line up with TRBD1. This CDR3 contains 14 residues. V gave up 3 bases and J gave up 2 bases; unmatched junction bases: 4. Germline CDR1 is SGHKS and CDR2 is YYEKEE (reference sequence). In DNA, the CDR3 is TGTGCCAGCAGCTACAGGGGCCGGAACTATGGCTACACCTTC. It translates to CASSYRGRNYGYTF.

V and J are TRBV18 and TRBJ2-3; TRBD2 might be the D (6 bases). V lost 2 bases, J lost 1 base, and 16 bases lay in between. CDR3 length: 17 residues. Germline loops: CDR1 KGHSH, CDR2 LQKENI. The CDR3 protein is CASSPRGLKNRTDTQYF. CDR3 nucleotide sequence: TGTGCCAGCTCACCAAGGGGACTGAAAAACCGCACAGATACGCAGTATTTT.

V is TRBV2 and J is TRBJ1-5; the match to TRBD1 covers 8 bases. V trimming: 6 bases; J trimming: 4 bases; junction bases outside the gene matches: 8. This CDR3 spans 15 amino acids. CDR1 is SNHLY, CDR2 FYNNEI, per germline. CDR3 sequence (DNA): TGTGCCAGCAGACCCGGACAGGGAGCGAATCAGCCCCAGCATTTT. It yields the protein CASRPGQGANQPQHF. Supplemented by reference TRBV2 and TRBJ1-5, the full variable domain reads EPEVTQTPSHQVTQMGQEVILRCVPISNHLYFYWYRQILGQKVEFLVSFYNNEISEKSEIFDDQFSVERPDGSNFTLKIRSTKLEDSAMYFCASRPGQGANQPQHFGDGTRLSIL.

J is TRBJ1-3 and V is TRBV2; D perhaps matches TRBD1 (6 bases). CDR3 length: 15 residues. The V gene lost 4 bases and the J gene lost 3 bases, with 13 bases spanning the gap. The germline gives CDR1 SNHLY, CDR2 FYNNEI. CDR3 amino acids: CASSVTQGNGNTIYF. The CDR3 coding sequence is TGTGCCAGCAGTGTCACCCAGGGGAATGGAAACACCATATATTTT. The entire variable domain, with the rest obtained from reference TRBV2 and TRBJ1-3, is as follows: EPEVTQTPSHQVTQMGQEVILRCVPISNHLYFYWYRQILGQKVEFLVSFYNNEISEKSEIFDDQFSVERPDGSNFTLKIRSTKLEDSAMYFCASSVTQGNGNTIYFGEGSWLTVV.

This chain connects TRBV7-9 to TRBJ1-2; no clear D gene. The V end lost 4 bases, the J end lost 4 bases, and 19 bases lay between the germline ends. This CDR3 is built from 16 residues. Germline V gene sequence: CDR1 SEHNR, CDR2 FQNEAQ (reference sequence). The CDR3 is CASSSSIGNQPYGYTF. CDR3 coding DNA: TGTGCCAGCAGCTCCTCGATAGGGAACCAACCCTATGGCTACACCTTC.

The V gene is TRBV4-1, the J gene TRBJ2-7; possibly TRBD2 for D (6 bases). V lost 0 bases and J lost 0, with 9 bases in between. CDR1 is MGHRA and CDR2 is YSYEKL in the germline V gene. The CDR3 runs 15 residues. Here the CDR3 DNA reads TGCGCCAGCAGCCAAGATCCCGGGAGCTCCTACGAGCAGTACTTC. Residues: CASSQDPGSSYEQYF.

The CDR3 loop is CASSLFRGAGYF. As DNA, the CDR3 is TGTGCCAGCAGTTTATTTAGAGGGGCCGGGTACTTC. This chain links TRBV12-3 or TRBV12-4 with TRBJ2-5; D tentatively reads TRBD1 or TRBD2 (5 bases each). Trimming removed 2 bases at V and 13 bases at J, with 14 bases between. The CDR3 consists of 12 residues.

This chain joins TRBV7-3 and TRBJ2-3; D is possibly TRBD2 (5 bases). CDR3 length: 14 amino acids. Germline lookup yields CDR1 SGHTA and CDR2 FQGTGA. Trimming took 3 bases from V and 6 from J, leaving 13 bases between them. The CDR3: CASSFGPSGDTQYF. In DNA, the CDR3 is TGTGCCAGCAGCTTCGGACCCTCGGGGGATACGCAGTATTTT.

This clone has just a few counts. The chain has TRBV20-1 and TRBJ2-3; D is unclear. The V end was cut by 6 bases, the J end by 5 bases, with 6 bases between. Germline V CDR1 and CDR2: DFQATT, SNEGSKA (reference sequence). The CDR3 has 10 residues. CDR3 amino acids: CSAFEDTQYF. The CDR3 nucleotides read TGCAGTGCCTTTGAAGATACGCAGTATTTT.